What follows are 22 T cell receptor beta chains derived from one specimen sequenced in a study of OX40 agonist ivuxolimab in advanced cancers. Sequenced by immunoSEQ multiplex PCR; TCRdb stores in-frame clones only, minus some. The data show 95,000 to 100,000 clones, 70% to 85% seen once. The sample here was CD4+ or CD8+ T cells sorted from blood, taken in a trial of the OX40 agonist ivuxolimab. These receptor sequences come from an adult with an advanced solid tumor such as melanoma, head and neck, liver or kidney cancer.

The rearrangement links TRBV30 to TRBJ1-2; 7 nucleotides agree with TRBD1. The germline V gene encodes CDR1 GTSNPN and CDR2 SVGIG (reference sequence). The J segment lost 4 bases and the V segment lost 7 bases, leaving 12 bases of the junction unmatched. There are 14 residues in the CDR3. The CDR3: CALDPKDRFYGYTF. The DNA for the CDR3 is TGTGCCTTGGACCCTAAGGACAGGTTCTATGGCTACACCTTC.

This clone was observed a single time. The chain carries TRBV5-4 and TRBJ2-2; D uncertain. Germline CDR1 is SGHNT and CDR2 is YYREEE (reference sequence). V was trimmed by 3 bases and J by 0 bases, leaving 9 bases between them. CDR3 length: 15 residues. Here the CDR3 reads CASSSRPANTGELFF. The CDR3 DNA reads TGTGCCAGCAGCTCCAGACCCGCGAACACCGGGGAGCTGTTTTTT.

The CDR3 here is CASSLGAGGGSYEQYF. In DNA, the CDR3 is TGTGCCAGCAGCTTAGGGGCAGGCGGGGGGTCCTACGAGCAGTACTTC. This sequence joins TRBV7-2 and TRBJ2-7; TRBD2 aligns across 8 bases. The CDR3 length is 16 residues. V dropped 1 base and J dropped 1; count of bases not matched to a gene: 6. The germline gives CDR1 SGHTA, CDR2 FQGNSA.

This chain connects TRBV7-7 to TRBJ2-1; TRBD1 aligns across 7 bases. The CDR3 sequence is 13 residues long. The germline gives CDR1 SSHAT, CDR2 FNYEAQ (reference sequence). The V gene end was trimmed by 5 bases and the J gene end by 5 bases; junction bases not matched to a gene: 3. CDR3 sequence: CASSATGNNEQFF. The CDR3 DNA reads TGTGCCAGCAGCGCGACAGGGAACAATGAGCAGTTCTTC.

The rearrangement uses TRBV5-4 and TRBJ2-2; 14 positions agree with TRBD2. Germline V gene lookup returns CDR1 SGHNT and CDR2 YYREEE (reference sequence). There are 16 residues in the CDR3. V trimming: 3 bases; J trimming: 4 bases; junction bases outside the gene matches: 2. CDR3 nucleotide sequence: TGTGCCAGCAGCTGGGGACTAGCGGGGGTCACCGGGGAGCTGTTTTTT. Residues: CASSWGLAGVTGELFF.

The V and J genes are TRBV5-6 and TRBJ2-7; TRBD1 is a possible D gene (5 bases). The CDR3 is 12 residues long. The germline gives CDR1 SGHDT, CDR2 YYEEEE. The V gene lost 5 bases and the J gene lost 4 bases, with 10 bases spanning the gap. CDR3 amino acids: CASSSNRYEQYF. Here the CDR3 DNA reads TGTGCCAGCAGTTCAAACAGGTACGAGCAGTACTTC.

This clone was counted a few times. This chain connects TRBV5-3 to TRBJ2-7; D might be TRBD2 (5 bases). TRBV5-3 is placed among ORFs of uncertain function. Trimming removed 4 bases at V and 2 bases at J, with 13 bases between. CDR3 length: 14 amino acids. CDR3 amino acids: CARSPGLYPYEQYF. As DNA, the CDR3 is TGTGCCAGAAGCCCAGGACTCTACCCCTACGAGCAGTACTTC.

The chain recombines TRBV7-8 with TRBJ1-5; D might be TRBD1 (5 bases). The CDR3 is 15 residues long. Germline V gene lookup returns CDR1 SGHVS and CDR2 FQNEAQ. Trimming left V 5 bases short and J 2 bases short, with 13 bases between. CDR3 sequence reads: CASSPRVLGNQPQHF. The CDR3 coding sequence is TGTGCCAGCAGCCCCAGGGTTCTGGGCAATCAGCCCCAGCATTTT.

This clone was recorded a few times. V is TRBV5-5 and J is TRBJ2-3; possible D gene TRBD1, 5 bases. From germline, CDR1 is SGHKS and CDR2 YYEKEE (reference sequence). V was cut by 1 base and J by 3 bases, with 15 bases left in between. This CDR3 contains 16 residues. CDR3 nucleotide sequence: TGTGCCAGCAGCTTGCGAAGGCAGGGCATGACAGATACGCAGTATTTT. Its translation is CASSLRRQGMTDTQYF.

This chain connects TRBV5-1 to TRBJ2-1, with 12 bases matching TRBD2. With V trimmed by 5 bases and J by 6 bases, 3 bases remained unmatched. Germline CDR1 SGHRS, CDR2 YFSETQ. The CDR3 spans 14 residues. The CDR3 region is CASRTSGSSNEQFF. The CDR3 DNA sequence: TGCGCCAGCAGGACTAGCGGGAGTAGCAATGAGCAGTTCTTC.

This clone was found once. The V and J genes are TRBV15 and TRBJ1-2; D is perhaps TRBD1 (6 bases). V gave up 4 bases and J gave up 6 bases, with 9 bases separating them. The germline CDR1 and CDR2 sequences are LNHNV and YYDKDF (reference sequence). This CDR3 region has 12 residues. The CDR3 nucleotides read TGTGCCACCAGCATTGGACAGAATGGCTACACCTTC. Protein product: CATSIGQNGYTF.

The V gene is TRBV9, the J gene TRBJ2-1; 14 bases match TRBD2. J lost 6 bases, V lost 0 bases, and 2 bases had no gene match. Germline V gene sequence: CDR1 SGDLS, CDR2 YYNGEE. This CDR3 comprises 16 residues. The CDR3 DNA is TGTGCCAGCAGCGTAGCCGGGACTAGCGGGAGCAATGAGCAGTTCTTC. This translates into CASSVAGTSGSNEQFF.

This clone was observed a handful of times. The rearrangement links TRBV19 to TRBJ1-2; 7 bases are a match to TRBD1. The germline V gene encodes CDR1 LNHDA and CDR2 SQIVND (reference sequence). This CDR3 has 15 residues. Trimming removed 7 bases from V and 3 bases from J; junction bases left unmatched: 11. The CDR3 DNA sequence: TGTGCCAGTACGCCAGGGGGATACATTGACTATGGCTACACCTTC. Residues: CASTPGGYIDYGYTF. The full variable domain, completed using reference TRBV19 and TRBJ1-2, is DGGITQSPKYLFRKEGQNVTLSCEQNLNHDAMYWYRQDPGQGLRLIYYSQIVNDFQKGDIAEGYSVSREKKESFPLTVTSAQKNPTAFYLCASTPGGYIDYGYTFGSGTRLTVV.

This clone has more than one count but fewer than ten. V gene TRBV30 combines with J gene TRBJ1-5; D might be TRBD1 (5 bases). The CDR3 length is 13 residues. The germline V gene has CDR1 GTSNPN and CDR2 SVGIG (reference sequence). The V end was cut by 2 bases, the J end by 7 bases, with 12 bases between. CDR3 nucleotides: TGTGCCTGGAGTTATCAGGGTTCCCAGCCCCAGCATTTT. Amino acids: CAWSYQGSQPQHF. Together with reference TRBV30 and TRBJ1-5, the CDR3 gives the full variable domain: SQTIHQWPATLVQPVGSPLSLECTVEGTSNPNLYWYRQAAGRGLQLLFYSVGIGQISSEVPQNLSASRPQDRQFILSSKKLLLSDSGFYLCAWSYQGSQPQHFGDGTRLSIL.

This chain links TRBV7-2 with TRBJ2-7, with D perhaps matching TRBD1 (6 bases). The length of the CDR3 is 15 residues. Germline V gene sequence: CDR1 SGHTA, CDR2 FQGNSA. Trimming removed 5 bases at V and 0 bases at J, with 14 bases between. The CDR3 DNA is TGTGCCAGCAGCAGACACAGGGTAAACTCCTACGAGCAGTACTTC. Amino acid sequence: CASSRHRVNSYEQYF.

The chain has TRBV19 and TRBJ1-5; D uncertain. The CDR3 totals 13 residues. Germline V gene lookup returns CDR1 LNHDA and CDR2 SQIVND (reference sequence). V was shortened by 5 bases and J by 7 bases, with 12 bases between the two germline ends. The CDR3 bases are TGTGCCAGTAGTCTGGCCGGAGAACAGCCCCAGCATTTT. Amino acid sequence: CASSLAGEQPQHF.

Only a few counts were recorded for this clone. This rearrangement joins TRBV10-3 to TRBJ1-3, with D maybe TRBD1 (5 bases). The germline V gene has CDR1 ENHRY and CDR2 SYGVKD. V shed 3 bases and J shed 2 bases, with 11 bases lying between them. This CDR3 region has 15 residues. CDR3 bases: TGTGCCATCAGTGACGGGGGAGGAACTGGAAACACCATATATTTT. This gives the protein CAISDGGGTGNTIYF.

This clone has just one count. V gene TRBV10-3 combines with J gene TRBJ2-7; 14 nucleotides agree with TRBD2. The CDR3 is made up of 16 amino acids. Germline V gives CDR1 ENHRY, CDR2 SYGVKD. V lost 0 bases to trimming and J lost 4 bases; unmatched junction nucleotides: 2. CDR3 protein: CAISESGLAGGYEQYF. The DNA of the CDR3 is TGTGCCATCAGTGAGTCCGGACTAGCGGGAGGATACGAGCAGTACTTC.

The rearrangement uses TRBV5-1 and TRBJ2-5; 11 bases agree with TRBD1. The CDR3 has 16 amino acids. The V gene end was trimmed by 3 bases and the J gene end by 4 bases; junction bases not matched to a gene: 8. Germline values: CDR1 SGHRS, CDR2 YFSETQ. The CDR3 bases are TGCGCCAGCAGCTCTGGACAGGGGGCCCGGCGAGAGACCCAGTACTTC. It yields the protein CASSSGQGARRETQYF. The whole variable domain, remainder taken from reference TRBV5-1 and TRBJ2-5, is KAGVTQTPRYLIKTRGQQVTLSCSPISGHRSVSWYQQTPGQGLQFLFEYFSETQRNKGNFPGRFSGRQFSNSRSEMNVSTLELGDSALYLCASSSGQGARRETQYFGPGTRLLVL.

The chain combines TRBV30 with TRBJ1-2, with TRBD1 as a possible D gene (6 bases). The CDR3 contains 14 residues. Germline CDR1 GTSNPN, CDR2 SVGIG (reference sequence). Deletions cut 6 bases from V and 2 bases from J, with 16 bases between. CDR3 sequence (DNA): TGTGCCTGTTCGGCAGGGGAAGCCAACTATGGCTACACCTTC. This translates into CACSAGEANYGYTF.

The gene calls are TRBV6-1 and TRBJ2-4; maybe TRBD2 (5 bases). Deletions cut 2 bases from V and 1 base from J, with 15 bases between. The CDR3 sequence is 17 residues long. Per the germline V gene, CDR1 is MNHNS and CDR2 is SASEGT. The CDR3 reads CASSELKTGFAKNIQYF. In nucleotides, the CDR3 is TGTGCCAGCAGTGAATTAAAGACGGGATTCGCCAAAAACATTCAGTACTTC.

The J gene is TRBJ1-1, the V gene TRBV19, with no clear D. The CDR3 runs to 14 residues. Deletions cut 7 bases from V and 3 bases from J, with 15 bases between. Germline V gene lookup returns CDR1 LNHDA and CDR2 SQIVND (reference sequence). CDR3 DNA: TGTGCCAGTACTACCTGGCGGGGTGACACTGAAGCTTTCTTT. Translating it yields CASTTWRGDTEAFF.